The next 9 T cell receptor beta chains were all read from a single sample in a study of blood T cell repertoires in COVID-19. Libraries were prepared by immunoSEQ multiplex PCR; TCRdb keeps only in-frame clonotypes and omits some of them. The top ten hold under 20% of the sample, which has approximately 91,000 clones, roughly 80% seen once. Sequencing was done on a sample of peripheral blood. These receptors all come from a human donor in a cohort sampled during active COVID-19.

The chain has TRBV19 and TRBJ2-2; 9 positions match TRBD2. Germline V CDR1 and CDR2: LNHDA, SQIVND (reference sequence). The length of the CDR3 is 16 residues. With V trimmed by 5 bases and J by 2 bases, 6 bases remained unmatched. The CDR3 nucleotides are TGTGCCAGTAGTCATCCTAGCGGGACAAACACCGGGGAGCTGTTTTTT. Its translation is CASSHPSGTNTGELFF.

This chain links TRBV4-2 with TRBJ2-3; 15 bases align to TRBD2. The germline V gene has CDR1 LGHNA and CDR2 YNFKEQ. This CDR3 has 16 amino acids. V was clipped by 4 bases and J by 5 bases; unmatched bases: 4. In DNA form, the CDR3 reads TGTGCCAGCAGCCCTAGGACTAGCGGGAGGGAAGATACGCAGTATTTT. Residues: CASSPRTSGREDTQYF.

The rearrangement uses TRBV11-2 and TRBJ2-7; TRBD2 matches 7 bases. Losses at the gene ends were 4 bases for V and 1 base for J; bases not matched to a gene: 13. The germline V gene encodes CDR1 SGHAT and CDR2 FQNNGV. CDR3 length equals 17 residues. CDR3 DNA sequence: TGTGCCAGCAGCTATCAGGGAGCGGGGACTGGGTCCTACGAGCAGTACTTC. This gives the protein CASSYQGAGTGSYEQYF.

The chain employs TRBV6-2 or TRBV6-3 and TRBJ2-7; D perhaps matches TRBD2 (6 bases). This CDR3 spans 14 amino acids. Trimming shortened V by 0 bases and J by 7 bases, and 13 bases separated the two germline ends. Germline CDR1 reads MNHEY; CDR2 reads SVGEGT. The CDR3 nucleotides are TGTGCCAGCAGTTACTCTTCACTAGCCGGGGAGCAGTACTTC. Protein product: CASSYSSLAGEQYF.

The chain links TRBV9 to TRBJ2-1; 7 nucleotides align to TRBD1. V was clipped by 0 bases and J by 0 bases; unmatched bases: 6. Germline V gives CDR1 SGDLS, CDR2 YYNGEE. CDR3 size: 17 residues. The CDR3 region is CASSVVGGQSSYNEQFF. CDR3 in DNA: TGTGCCAGCAGCGTAGTAGGGGGCCAAAGCTCCTACAATGAGCAGTTCTTC.

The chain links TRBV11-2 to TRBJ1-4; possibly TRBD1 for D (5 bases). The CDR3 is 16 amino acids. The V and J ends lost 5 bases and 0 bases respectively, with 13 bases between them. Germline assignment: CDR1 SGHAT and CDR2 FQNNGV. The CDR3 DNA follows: TGTGCCAGCAGCCGACTAGGGGCCGCAACTAATGAAAAACTGTTTTTT. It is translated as CASSRLGAATNEKLFF. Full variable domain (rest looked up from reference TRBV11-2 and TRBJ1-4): EAGVAQSPRYKIIEKRQSVAFWCNPISGHATLYWYQQILGQGPKLLIQFQNNGVVDDSQLPKDRFSAERLKGVDSTLKIQPAKLEDSAVYLCASSRLGAATNEKLFFGSGTQLSVL.

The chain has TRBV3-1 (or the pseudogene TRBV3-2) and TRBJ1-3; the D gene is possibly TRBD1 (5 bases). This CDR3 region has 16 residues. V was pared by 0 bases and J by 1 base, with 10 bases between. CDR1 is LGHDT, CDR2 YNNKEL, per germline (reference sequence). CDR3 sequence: CASSQDRGTSGNTIYF. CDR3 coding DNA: TGTGCCAGCAGCCAAGATCGTGGGACTTCTGGAAACACCATATATTTT.

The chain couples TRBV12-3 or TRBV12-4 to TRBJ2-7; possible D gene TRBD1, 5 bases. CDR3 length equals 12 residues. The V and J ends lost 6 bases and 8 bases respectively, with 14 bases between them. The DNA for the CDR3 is TGTGCCAGCAGAGCAAGGGGCCCCAAGCAGTACTTC. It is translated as CASRARGPKQYF.

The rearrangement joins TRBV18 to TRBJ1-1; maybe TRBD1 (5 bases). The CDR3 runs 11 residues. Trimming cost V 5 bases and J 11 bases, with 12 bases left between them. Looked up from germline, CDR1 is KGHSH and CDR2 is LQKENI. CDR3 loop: CASSTAGGAFF. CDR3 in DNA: TGTGCCAGCTCAACGGCGGGGGGGGCTTTCTTT.